This entry features one TCR beta chain sequence. Which antigen it targets is not known. No qualities accompany the bases; no much larger clone lies one base away. This sample was taken from a study of cytomegalovirus exposure and HLA in healthy donors (dated by TCRdb to between 2016 and 2019). A note on the overall study: An earlier analysis of fewer than 750 of the donors reported 276 Gb of sequence data and 95 million to 140 million unique TCR beta sequences obtained from 150 million to 200 million T cells. Along with the approximately 620-subject first cohort, a separate validation cohort of more than 90 different subjects was used. Among the roughly 370 genotyped donors, approximately 77% belonged to the genetic ancestry cluster associated with self-reported Caucasian donors. Rather than using new phenotypic data, the later analysis identified candidate immune exposures from TCR beta sequences and from how often those sequences occurred across donors. A later analysis re-examined previously published TCR beta repertoires from 610 or so donors and added high-resolution HLA genotyping to investigate patterns of TCR occurrence. To predict cytomegalovirus infection status, the study brought together high-throughput TCR immunosequencing, statistical association of individual TCRs with disease status, and machine learning. The study aimed to test whether cataloging public T cell receptors could reveal signatures of past pathogen exposure. HLA typing covered class I and class II loci at four-digit resolution. The study used immunosequencing to profile the T cell repertoires of several hundred subjects and linked those repertoires to cytomegalovirus serostatus. Genome-wide SNP genotypes for about 60% of the 666 donors were used in a later genetic analysis, which treated that subset as a discovery cohort. Among about 400 genotyped donors of the cohort, an average of around 250,000 unique TCR beta nucleotide sequences was sequenced per donor, of which approximately 19% were non-productive. Five DR-DQ haplotypes were handled as single units for association and clustering because linkage in the cohort was strong. Typing coverage varied by locus: roughly 620-640 donors for A, B, C, DRB1 and DQB1; more than 500 for DQA1; around 610 for DPA1; 400 to 480 for DPB1. To decide whether each TCR beta V gene segment behaved as functional or pseudogenic, an earlier analysis of several hundred of the donors relied on high-throughput TCR beta sequencing. Donor age, sex, ethnicity and CMV serostatus were compiled alongside the repertoire data. Every discovery cohort repertoire had been produced on one sequencing platform. About 280 gigabases of sequencing data and some 85 million unique TCR sequences were included in an early release covering around 650 HLA-typed donors. The paper as a whole reports these results and caveats: Three of the identified cytomegalovirus-associated TCR beta chains were confirmed in vitro to be specific for cytomegalovirus antigens. In a later analysis, HLA-associated TCR beta chains were found to be more clonally expanded and to have lower generation probabilities than equally common non-associated chains. Linkage disequilibrium might explain the correlated functional status among segregating V segments, but an unknown experimental factor could not be ruled out. Because some donors lacked HLA typing at each locus, the association tests relied only on the typed subset. A cluster of highly shared sequence variants was judged likely to be a technical artifact of the sequencing pipeline. Because the 87-base-pair reads could not distinguish some IMGT-functional V segments, including TRBV6-2 and TRBV6-3, those segments were excluded. In both the original and validation cohorts, the classifier was reported to diagnose cytomegalovirus status with high specificity and sensitivity. The study gave a list of more than 150 TCR beta chains associated with cytomegalovirus. Assigning TCR associations to individual alleles was difficult when HLA alleles, especially DR and DQ, strongly co-occurred. According to a later genetic analysis, donors in an Asian-associated ancestry cluster had fewer N-insertions in productive TCRs than the roughly 660-donor mean. In an earlier analysis of some 540 of the donors, most TCR beta V segments appeared in productive rearrangements about 87% or about 30% of the time, broadly matching IMGT annotations. A further reported finding was that TCR beta sequences accurately predicted the HLA-A and HLA-B alleles for most subjects in the first cohort. Only TCR beta chains were sequenced in this cohort, and the absence of alpha or paired-chain data limited detectable features. Sequencing depth was assumed to be roughly uniform across donors in the presence/absence analyses, though that assumption may not hold. The authors suggested that the approach could potentially be generalized to other disease states and immunological phenotypes. About 17 rarely observed V segments, including chromosome 9 orphons, were excluded from the earlier analysis of almost 600 of the donors because counts were too low. Across donors, most TCR sequences were observed very rarely, whereas some public TCRs were present in many individuals. The only immune exposure information available for the cohort was CMV serostatus. According to a later analysis, parvovirus B19, influenza, CMV and Epstein-Barr virus appeared linked to several top co-occurrence clusters. An association between a missense DCLRE1C variant and V-gene and J-gene trimming of TCR beta chains was found in a later genetic analysis and replicated in an independent cohort. Most CMV-associated TCR beta chains appeared to be HLA-restricted in a later analysis, and the HLA associations seemed to be driven largely by CMV exposure. According to a later analysis, TCR association rates differed among HLA loci, with DRB1 alleles showing the most associated TCRs and HLA-C alleles showing the fewest. In a later analysis, around 15,000 TCR beta sequences were associated with specific HLA alleles at a false discovery rate of 0.05.

The method was the immunoSEQ multiplex PCR assay. A mixture of 60 forward primers for TCR Vbeta segments and 13 reverse primers for TCR Jbeta segments was used in the multiplex PCR. The CDR3 region of rearranged TCR beta genes was amplified from genomic DNA by a multiplex PCR assay. On the Illumina HiSeq System, the amplified TCR beta libraries were sequenced as 87-base-pair reads. From the authors' description of their analysis: A later analysis counted 65 million to 90 million unique TCR beta chains across the 690 or so repertoires, and approximately 11 million of these chains were shared by at least two donors. To remove PCR and sequencing errors, raw reads were error-corrected and collapsed into unique sequences using a nearest-neighbor algorithm that merged closely related sequences. V, D and J gene segments were assigned by aligning CDR3 sequences to IMGT reference sequences. For a sequence to be retained, a match of at least six nucleotides was required to both a V gene segment and a J gene segment. Rearrangements were called productive when the CDR3 lacked stop codons and stayed in frame with V and J; all others were non-productive. CDR3 was defined according to IMGT convention as the region running from the second conserved V-encoded cysteine to the conserved J-encoded phenylalanine. The earlier analysis of 587 of the donors excluded sequences that lacked an unambiguous match to a single V gene segment. In an earlier analysis of approximately 590 of the donors, a V segment was called functional when productive rearrangements were above 56.7%, and segregating when the standard deviation between donors exceeded 5%. A statistical classification framework was developed to diagnose cytomegalovirus status using the catalog of TCR beta chain sequences. A later analysis assigned V and J genes by comparing TCR nucleotide sequences with IMGT/GENE-DB human TR gene sequences. Using the TCRdist pipeline, a later analysis assigned CDR3 sequences along with most-parsimonious VDJ recombination scenarios. In a later analysis, each TCR beta chain was defined by its CDR3 amino acid sequence together with its V-gene family, and reads lacking a unique V-gene family were excluded. As a way to deal with suspected cross-contamination and a sequencing artifact, a later analysis dropped 450 to 600 nucleotide sequences that were highly shared and had low generation probability. A later analysis calculated a clonal expansion index for each public chain from normalized within-repertoire ranks of inferred template counts. In a later analysis, generation probabilities were computed with a VDJ recombination model fitted to out-of-frame rearrangements, and the resulting probabilities were checked against IGoR. In a later analysis, TCR-TCR, TCR-HLA and TCR-CMV co-occurrence was scored with hypergeometric tests, and a repertoire-size bias correction was applied to TCR pairs. In a later analysis, false discovery rates were estimated by permuting HLA or CMV assignments 20 times. In a later analysis, co-occurring TCRs were grouped with DBSCAN, and TCRdist sequence similarity was added when clustering was performed within HLA-allele-positive subsets. Repertoires with fewer than 30,000 or more than 120,000 public chains were left out of co-occurrence clustering, as were five repertoires with anomalous nucleotide sharing. TCRdb provides this immuneACCESS table in a form limited to in-frame rearrangements. Some clones are lacking; in checked studies, under half of them reflect an unresolved V gene, and why the rest are absent is not known. V, J and clone size were drawn from that table, and D and trimming were deduced from the DNA. In all, the sample holds around 180,000 clones, and over 70% of those were seen once. The top ten constitute about 0.5% of the sample.

For this chain, trimming is 4 bases at the V end and 6 bases at the J end, and the number of junction bases without a gene match is 5. Reading the germline V gene (reference sequence) gives CDR1 SEHNR and CDR2 FQNEAQ. The CDR3 numbers 14 residues from cysteine through phenylalanine. Only the CDR3 DNA is retained, 42 bases long and in frame from the first base. The cohort consisted of some 670 healthy bone marrow donors. All cohort members were sampled while nominally healthy, although unrecorded immune exposures were likely present. The donor was CMV seronegative and was included in the group of under 450 seronegative cohort members. Every donor gave a peripheral blood sample, and the peripheral blood mononuclear cells from that sample were used for TCR beta sequencing. Genomic DNA extraction from the blood cell samples was performed with the Qiagen DNeasy Blood Extraction Kit.

The chain employs TRBV7-9 and TRBJ1-1; TRBD1 fits 10 bases in the junction. Sequencing used PBMCs. The sequence was obtained from a woman in her forties or fifties in good health and CMV-seronegative. This receptor carries the CDR3 CASSYRDRGAEAFF. In nucleotide form, the sequence is TGTGCCAGCAGCTACCGGGACAGGGGCGCTGAAGCTTTCTTT.